The present T cell receptor beta chain was sequenced within a study of blood T cells in healthy people across ages. This CDR3 has 14 residues. Looked up from germline, CDR1 is MNHEY and CDR2 is SMNVEV (reference sequence). The ends were cut back, 4 bases at V and 3 bases at J, with 12 bases in the middle. A second PCR, run for roughly 7 to 12 cycles, used a sample-barcoded 5' primer plus a J-beta primer mix. One entry per CDR3 protein results from TCRdb running MiXCR on the 5' RACE reads. The data show around 1,900,000 distinct CDR3 sequences, with 30% to 40% seen just once and about 21% held by the top ten.

Sequenced: blood. The chain is built from TRBV27 and TRBJ1-2; possibly TRBD1 for D (5 bases). The sequence was collected from a human donor in good health. CDR3 nucleotide sequence: TGTGCCAGCAGTTCTTATGGGGGTTACTATGGCTACACCTTC. This encodes CASSSYGGYYGYTF.